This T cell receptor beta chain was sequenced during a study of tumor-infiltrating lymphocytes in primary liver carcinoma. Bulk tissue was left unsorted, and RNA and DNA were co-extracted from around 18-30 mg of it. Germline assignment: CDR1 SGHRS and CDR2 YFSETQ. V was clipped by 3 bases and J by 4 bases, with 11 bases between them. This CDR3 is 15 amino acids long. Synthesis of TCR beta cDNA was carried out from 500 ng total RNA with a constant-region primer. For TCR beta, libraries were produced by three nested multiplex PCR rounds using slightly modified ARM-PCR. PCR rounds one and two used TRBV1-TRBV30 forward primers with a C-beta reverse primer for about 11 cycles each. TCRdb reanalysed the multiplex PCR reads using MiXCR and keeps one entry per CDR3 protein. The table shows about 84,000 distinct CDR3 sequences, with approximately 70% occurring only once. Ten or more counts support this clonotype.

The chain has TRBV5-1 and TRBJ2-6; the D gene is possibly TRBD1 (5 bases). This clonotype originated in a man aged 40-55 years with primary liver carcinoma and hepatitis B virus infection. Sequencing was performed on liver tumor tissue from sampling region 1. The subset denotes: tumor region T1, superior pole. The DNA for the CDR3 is TGCGCCAGCAGCTCCGACAGTAGAGGGGCCAACGTCCTGACTTTC. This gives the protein CASSSDSRGANVLTF.